The rows below give T cell receptor beta chains drawn from one sample of a study of blood T cell repertoires in COVID-19. Clones were read by immunoSEQ multiplex PCR, and TCRdb kept only the in-frame ones, dropping some. The table lists around 220,000 clones, more than 75% of them singletons. Sequencing was performed on peripheral blood. These receptor sequences come from a woman of 80 years or more with COVID-19, enrolled during active disease. Both conserved end residues are part of each CDR3. D genes are given only for firm matches. Part of the rows lack a size; the others show once, few, many or a class for expanded clones.

CDR3nt: TGTGCCAGCAGCGTGGGACTAGCGGGGCCCAATGAGCAGTTCTTC
CDR3aa: CASSVGLAGPNEQFF
abundance: once
j_gene: TRBJ2-1
v_gene: TRBV7-9
d_gene: TRBD2

CDR3nt: TGTGCCAGCACAACAGGAAATTCACCCCTCCACTTT
CDR3aa: CASTTGNSPLHF
abundance: few
j_gene: TRBJ1-6
v_gene: TRBV12-3/TRBV12-4
d_gene: NA

CDR3nt: TGTGCCAGCAGCCAAGAACTAGCGGGGGGGCAAGAGACCCAGTACTTC
CDR3aa: CASSQELAGGQETQYF
abundance: NA
j_gene: TRBJ2-5
v_gene: TRBV4-2
d_gene: TRBD2

CDR3nt: TGTGCCAGCAGTTTCTCAGGGTCATTACCTGAAGCTTTCTTT
CDR3aa: CASSFSGSLPEAFF
abundance: NA
j_gene: TRBJ1-1
v_gene: TRBV27
d_gene: NA

CDR3nt: TGTGCCAGCAGCGCGACCACAGGGACTGAAGCTTTCTTT
CDR3aa: CASSATTGTEAFF
abundance: NA
j_gene: TRBJ1-1
v_gene: TRBV9
d_gene: NA

CDR3nt: TGTGCCAGCGGTTTGGAGTACGAGCAGTACTTC
CDR3aa: CASGLEYEQYF
abundance: NA
j_gene: TRBJ2-7
v_gene: TRBV2
d_gene: NA

CDR3nt: TGTGCCAGCAGTTACTCGAAGGCGGGTTCCTACGAGCAGTACTTC
CDR3aa: CASSYSKAGSYEQYF
abundance: once
j_gene: TRBJ2-7
v_gene: TRBV6-2/TRBV6-3
d_gene: NA

CDR3nt: TGTGCCAGCAGCCTAGGGAGCCTCCAAGAGACCCAGTACTTC
CDR3aa: CASSLGSLQETQYF
abundance: NA
j_gene: TRBJ2-5
v_gene: TRBV5-4
d_gene: NA

CDR3nt: TGTGCCAGTAGTTCCTGGCTTTATGAGCAGTTCTTC
CDR3aa: CASSSWLYEQFF
abundance: few
j_gene: TRBJ2-1
v_gene: TRBV19
d_gene: NA

CDR3nt: TGCGCCAGCAGCTCCGGGACAGGACCTTATGGCTACACCTTC
CDR3aa: CASSSGTGPYGYTF
abundance: NA
j_gene: TRBJ1-2
v_gene: TRBV5-1
d_gene: TRBD1

CDR3nt: TGTGCCAGCAGCTTGGAAGACAGGGGGCCTCAGCCCCAGCATTTT
CDR3aa: CASSLEDRGPQPQHF
abundance: NA
j_gene: TRBJ1-5
v_gene: TRBV5-5
d_gene: TRBD1

CDR3nt: TGTGCCAGCAGCCCTCACGACAGGGACGGAAACACCATATATTTT
CDR3aa: CASSPHDRDGNTIYF
abundance: few
j_gene: TRBJ1-3
v_gene: TRBV11-3
d_gene: TRBD1

CDR3nt: TGTGCCAGCAGTGAAGCGCGACAGTTAAATAATGAAAAACTGTTTTTT
CDR3aa: CASSEARQLNNEKLFF
abundance: NA
j_gene: TRBJ1-4
v_gene: TRBV2
d_gene: NA

CDR3nt: TGCGCCAGCAGCGTAGGACAGAACACTGAAGCTTTCTTT
CDR3aa: CASSVGQNTEAFF
abundance: NA
j_gene: TRBJ1-1
v_gene: TRBV5-1
d_gene: NA

CDR3nt: TGTGCCATCAAGGGCGCTAGCGGGGACCGCGGTGAGCAGTTCTTC
CDR3aa: CAIKGASGDRGEQFF
abundance: NA
j_gene: TRBJ2-1
v_gene: TRBV10-3
d_gene: TRBD2

CDR3nt: TGTGCCAGCAGTGAAGATTCAAGGGGCGCGCCTGAAGCTTTCTTT
CDR3aa: CASSEDSRGAPEAFF
abundance: NA
j_gene: TRBJ1-1
v_gene: TRBV2
d_gene: NA

CDR3nt: TGTGCCAGCAGTCCCTTGAACACCGGGGAGCTGTTTTTT
CDR3aa: CASSPLNTGELFF
abundance: NA
j_gene: TRBJ2-2
v_gene: TRBV27
d_gene: NA

CDR3nt: TGTGCCAGCAGCGCCCCGGGGGGGAATTCACCCCTCCACTTT
CDR3aa: CASSAPGGNSPLHF
abundance: NA
j_gene: TRBJ1-6
v_gene: TRBV11-2
d_gene: NA

CDR3nt: TGTGCCAGCAGCCCGGACGGGGGATATGGCTACACCTTC
CDR3aa: CASSPDGGYGYTF
abundance: NA
j_gene: TRBJ1-2
v_gene: TRBV9
d_gene: NA

CDR3nt: TGTGCCAGCAGCCAAGTTCCCGGGACAGGGGGCAACTATGGCTACACCTTC
CDR3aa: CASSQVPGTGGNYGYTF
abundance: NA
j_gene: TRBJ1-2
v_gene: TRBV14
d_gene: TRBD1

CDR3nt: TGTGCCAGCACCAATTCACCCGGGGTCGGCTACACCTTC
CDR3aa: CASTNSPGVGYTF
abundance: once
j_gene: TRBJ1-2
v_gene: TRBV7-9
d_gene: NA

CDR3nt: TGTGCCAGCAGCCTAGACAGGGGTGATCAGCCCCAGCATTTT
CDR3aa: CASSLDRGDQPQHF
abundance: NA
j_gene: TRBJ1-5
v_gene: TRBV28
d_gene: TRBD1

CDR3nt: TGCGCCAGCAGCTTGGCTGCCTACTCTGGAAACACCATATATTTT
CDR3aa: CASSLAAYSGNTIYF
abundance: NA
j_gene: TRBJ1-3
v_gene: TRBV5-1
d_gene: NA

CDR3nt: TGTGCCAGCAGTTACGGGGGCCAGCCCCAGCATTTT
CDR3aa: CASSYGGQPQHF
abundance: once
j_gene: TRBJ1-5
v_gene: TRBV6-5
d_gene: NA

CDR3nt: TGTGCCAGCAGTTTAATGGGAGTCTCGTACTTC
CDR3aa: CASSLMGVSYF
abundance: NA
j_gene: TRBJ2-7
v_gene: TRBV28
d_gene: NA

CDR3nt: TGTGCCAGTATTATGAGGGCGGGTGGCAATCAGCCCCAGCATTTT
CDR3aa: CASIMRAGGNQPQHF
abundance: NA
j_gene: TRBJ1-5
v_gene: TRBV19
d_gene: NA

CDR3nt: TGTGCCAGCAGCTTAGCGCTTAGGGACATAAGGACGCAGTATTTT
CDR3aa: CASSLALRDIRTQYF
abundance: NA
j_gene: TRBJ2-3
v_gene: TRBV7-9
d_gene: NA

CDR3nt: TGTGCCAGCAGCCAAGGGGTAACAGCCGTCCGGGGGACCCAGTACTTC
CDR3aa: CASSQGVTAVRGTQYF
abundance: NA
j_gene: TRBJ2-5
v_gene: TRBV3-1/TRBV3-2
d_gene: NA

CDR3nt: TGTGCCAGCTCAGGACTTACAGATACGCAGTATTTT
CDR3aa: CASSGLTDTQYF
abundance: NA
j_gene: TRBJ2-3
v_gene: TRBV18
d_gene: NA

CDR3nt: TGTGCCAGCAGCTTGAGCGGGAGCTCCTATAATTCACCCCTCCACTTT
CDR3aa: CASSLSGSSYNSPLHF
abundance: NA
j_gene: TRBJ1-6
v_gene: TRBV7-3
d_gene: NA

CDR3nt: TGTGCCAGCATGGGACAGGGGATAGGGAATTCACCCCTCCACTTT
CDR3aa: CASMGQGIGNSPLHF
abundance: NA
j_gene: TRBJ1-6
v_gene: TRBV2
d_gene: TRBD1

CDR3nt: TGTGCCAGCAGCCAAGAGACAGTAGTTAATTCACCCCTCCACTTT
CDR3aa: CASSQETVVNSPLHF
abundance: NA
j_gene: TRBJ1-6
v_gene: TRBV14
d_gene: NA

CDR3nt: TGTGCCAGCTCACCAGCTGCAGGGGGGACCTACGAGCAGTACTTC
CDR3aa: CASSPAAGGTYEQYF
abundance: once
j_gene: TRBJ2-7
v_gene: TRBV18
d_gene: NA

CDR3nt: TGTGCCAGCAGCCTACAGGGAAATAACTATGGCTACACCTTC
CDR3aa: CASSLQGNNYGYTF
abundance: NA
j_gene: TRBJ1-2
v_gene: TRBV7-9
d_gene: NA

CDR3nt: TGTGCCACCAGTGACCCCCTCGCGGGCTCCTACAATGAGCAGTTCTTC
CDR3aa: CATSDPLAGSYNEQFF
abundance: NA
j_gene: TRBJ2-1
v_gene: TRBV24-1
d_gene: NA

CDR3nt: TGCGCCAGCAGCCAAGTGAGGTCCCAAGAGACCCAGTACTTC
CDR3aa: CASSQVRSQETQYF
abundance: NA
j_gene: TRBJ2-5
v_gene: TRBV4-3
d_gene: NA

CDR3nt: TGTGCCAGCAGCTTAGATGGGACTAGCGGAATATACAATGAGCAGTTCTTC
CDR3aa: CASSLDGTSGIYNEQFF
abundance: NA
j_gene: TRBJ2-1
v_gene: TRBV11-3
d_gene: TRBD2

CDR3nt: TGCGCCAGCAGCTTGGTTTCAATAGATACGGGGGACGATAGCAATCAGCCCCAGCATTTT
CDR3aa: CASSLVSIDTGDDSNQPQHF
abundance: NA
j_gene: TRBJ1-5
v_gene: TRBV5-1
d_gene: NA

CDR3nt: TGTGCCAGCAGTCCAGGGCGGAGCTCTGGAAACACCATATATTTT
CDR3aa: CASSPGRSSGNTIYF
abundance: NA
j_gene: TRBJ1-3
v_gene: TRBV27
d_gene: NA

CDR3nt: TGTGCCAGCAGCTTGGGACAGAATGAAAAACTGTTTTTT
CDR3aa: CASSLGQNEKLFF
abundance: NA
j_gene: TRBJ1-4
v_gene: TRBV5-6
d_gene: NA

CDR3nt: TGTGCCAGCAGTCGCCAGGGCCCAGACGAGCAGTACTTC
CDR3aa: CASSRQGPDEQYF
abundance: NA
j_gene: TRBJ2-7
v_gene: TRBV6-5
d_gene: NA

CDR3nt: TGTGCCAGCAGCCCACAGGGGGCAATCACTGAAGCTTTCTTT
CDR3aa: CASSPQGAITEAFF
abundance: once
j_gene: TRBJ1-1
v_gene: TRBV7-2
d_gene: TRBD1

CDR3nt: TGTGCCAGCAGGGGCGACAGTCCCTATGGCTACACCTTC
CDR3aa: CASRGDSPYGYTF
abundance: NA
j_gene: TRBJ1-2
v_gene: TRBV25-1
d_gene: NA

CDR3nt: TGTGCCAGCAGTTACGGGAGGCTCGCTTTCTACGAGCAGTACTTC
CDR3aa: CASSYGRLAFYEQYF
abundance: NA
j_gene: TRBJ2-7
v_gene: TRBV6-2/TRBV6-3
d_gene: NA

CDR3nt: TGTGCCAGCAGTGGCGAGGGAAACTATGGCTACACCTTC
CDR3aa: CASSGEGNYGYTF
abundance: NA
j_gene: TRBJ1-2
v_gene: TRBV2
d_gene: NA

CDR3nt: TGTGCCAGTTCATACGGACTAGCGGTTACCTACAATGAGCAGTTCTTC
CDR3aa: CASSYGLAVTYNEQFF
abundance: NA
j_gene: TRBJ2-1
v_gene: TRBV19
d_gene: TRBD2

CDR3nt: TGCGCCAGCAGCTCCGAGAGTGAGCAGTTCTTC
CDR3aa: CASSSESEQFF
abundance: NA
j_gene: TRBJ2-1
v_gene: TRBV5-1
d_gene: NA

CDR3nt: TGTGCCAGCTCACCTACAGGGAGGGATTCACCCCTCCACTTT
CDR3aa: CASSPTGRDSPLHF
abundance: NA
j_gene: TRBJ1-6
v_gene: TRBV18
d_gene: NA

CDR3nt: TGCGCCAGCAGCCAACCCGGAGGGCTAGCGGGAACATACGAGCAGTACTTC
CDR3aa: CASSQPGGLAGTYEQYF
abundance: NA
j_gene: TRBJ2-7
v_gene: TRBV5-1
d_gene: TRBD2

CDR3nt: TGTGCCAGCAGCATACTAGCGCGGGAGACCCAGTACTTC
CDR3aa: CASSILARETQYF
abundance: NA
j_gene: TRBJ2-5
v_gene: TRBV5-6
d_gene: TRBD2

CDR3nt: TGCGCCAGCAGCACAGGACAGAGCTCTGGAAACACCATATATTTT
CDR3aa: CASSTGQSSGNTIYF
abundance: few
j_gene: TRBJ1-3
v_gene: TRBV5-1
d_gene: NA

CDR3nt: TGTGCCAGCAGGCCCACGGACAGGGGGGACAATTCACCCCTCCACTTT
CDR3aa: CASRPTDRGDNSPLHF
abundance: NA
j_gene: TRBJ1-6
v_gene: TRBV27
d_gene: TRBD1